Each of the 10 T cell receptor beta chains below was sequenced from the same sample in a study of cytomegalovirus exposure and HLA in healthy donors. Primers: 60 Vbeta forward and 13 Jbeta reverse. The assay was immunoSEQ multiplex PCR, and TCRdb's table has in-frame clones only and misses some. The data contain 64,000 or so clones, about 73% of them seen just once; the ten biggest clones take up about 8.9%. Sequenced material: PBMCs. The receptors were sampled from a woman in her forties or fifties in good health and CMV-seropositive.

The chain is built from TRBV10-3 and TRBJ2-7; D is perhaps TRBD1 (5 bases). The V end was cut by 0 bases, the J end by 6 bases, with 6 bases between. Germline CDR1 and CDR2: ENHRY and SYGVKD. The CDR3 is 12 amino acids. DNA of the CDR3: TGTGCCATCAGTGAGTCGCAGGGCGAGCAGTACTTC. The encoded protein is CAISESQGEQYF.

This clone turned up a few times. The chain uses TRBV6-1 and TRBJ1-3, with D unresolved. Germline values: CDR1 MNHNS, CDR2 SASEGT. V was shortened by 3 bases and J by 4 bases, with 10 bases between the two germline ends. The CDR3 runs 14 residues. CDR3 sequence (DNA): TGTGCCAGCAGTGATCCGGTAGCCGGAAACACCATATATTTT. Translation: CASSDPVAGNTIYF.

V is TRBV7-3 and J is TRBJ2-7, with 10 bases lining up with TRBD1. J lost 3 bases, V lost 5 bases, and 10 bases had no gene match. The germline gives CDR1 SGHTA, CDR2 FQGTGA. The CDR3 is 16 amino acids. The CDR3 DNA sequence: TGTGCCAGCAGCCCCCAGACAGGGGGCGGTGTCTACGAGCAGTACTTC. Its translation: CASSPQTGGGVYEQYF.

The chain joins TRBV18 to TRBJ2-3, with D perhaps TRBD1 (5 bases). The CDR3 is 15 residues long. The V end was cut by 2 bases, the J end by 5 bases, with 14 bases between. CDR1 and CDR2 (germline): KGHSH, LQKENI. Here the CDR3 DNA reads TGTGCCAGCTCACCAGCAGCGCCAAGGGGAGATACGCAGTATTTT. It yields the protein CASSPAAPRGDTQYF.

V usage is TRBV18 and J usage is TRBJ1-2; weak D call: TRBD1 (5 bases). CDR1 is KGHSH, CDR2 LQKENI, per germline. V was trimmed by 5 bases and J by 3 bases, leaving 16 bases between them. The CDR3 extends over 15 amino acids. The CDR3 nucleotides read TGTGCCAGCTCAGTTCTAACTGGCAGGGACTATGGCTACACCTTC. Encoded protein: CASSVLTGRDYGYTF.

V gene TRBV27 combines with J gene TRBJ2-5, with 9 bases lining up with TRBD2. From germline, CDR1 is MNHEY and CDR2 SMNVEV (reference sequence). The CDR3 has 17 amino acids. V lost 4 bases to trimming and J lost 2 bases; unmatched junction nucleotides: 11. CDR3 protein: CASSSLGLAPEQETQYF. For the CDR3, the DNA is TGTGCCAGCAGTTCCCTGGGACTAGCACCTGAACAAGAGACCCAGTACTTC.

The chain employs TRBV18 and TRBJ1-1, with unresolved D. The CDR3 has 14 residues. V lost 2 bases to trimming and J lost 0 bases, with 7 bases between them. Germline loops: CDR1 KGHSH, CDR2 LQKENI. The CDR3 coding sequence is TGTGCCAGCTCACCATCCGCGTTGAACACTGAAGCTTTCTTT. Translated, it gives CASSPSALNTEAFF.

This sequence joins TRBV4-1 and TRBJ2-7, with TRBD1 matching over 7 bases. This CDR3 contains 15 residues. V shed 4 bases and J 0 bases; nucleotides not matched to a gene: 6. The germline CDR1 and CDR2 sequences are MGHRA and YSYEKL. Here the CDR3 DNA reads TGCGCCAGCAGCCCGGGACAGACCCCCTCCTACGAGCAGTACTTC. Protein: CASSPGQTPSYEQYF.

The rearrangement joins TRBV7-9 to TRBJ1-2; a possible D gene is TRBD1 (6 bases). This CDR3 contains 13 residues. Trimming took off 5 bases at V and 5 bases at J, with 12 bases between the two ends. The germline V gene encodes CDR1 SEHNR and CDR2 FQNEAQ (reference sequence). In DNA form, the CDR3 reads TGTGCCAGCAGCACACAGGGTAATTATGGCTACACCTTC. It translates to CASSTQGNYGYTF. The full variable domain, in which reference TRBV7-9 and TRBJ1-2 provide the parts outside the CDR3, is DTGVSQNPRHKITKRGQNVTFRCDPISEHNRLYWYRQTLGQGPEFLTYFQNEAQLEKSRLLSDRFSAERPKGSFSTLEIQRTEQGDSAMYLCASSTQGNYGYTFGSGTRLTVV.

The V call is TRBV2, the J call TRBJ2-2; TRBD2 might be the D (7 bases). Trimming took 6 bases from V and 6 from J, leaving 23 bases between them. CDR1 SNHLY and CDR2 FYNNEI come from the germline V gene. The CDR3 loop spans 17 amino acids. Here the CDR3 DNA reads TGTGCCAGCAGGAATGGCGTTTCCGGCGGGGGCTCCGGGGAGCTGTTTTTT. Translating it yields CASRNGVSGGGSGELFF.